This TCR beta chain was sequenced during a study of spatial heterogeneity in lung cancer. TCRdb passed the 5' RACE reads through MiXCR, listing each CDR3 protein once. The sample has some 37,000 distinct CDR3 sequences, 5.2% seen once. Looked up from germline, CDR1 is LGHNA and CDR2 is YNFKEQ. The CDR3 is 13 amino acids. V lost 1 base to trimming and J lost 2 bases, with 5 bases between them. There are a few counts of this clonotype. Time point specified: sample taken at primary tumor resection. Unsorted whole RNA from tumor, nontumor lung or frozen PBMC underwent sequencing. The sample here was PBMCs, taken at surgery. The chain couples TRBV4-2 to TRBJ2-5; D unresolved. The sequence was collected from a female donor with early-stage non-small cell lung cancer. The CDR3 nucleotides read TGTGCCAGCAGCCAAGGAGTTCAAGAGACCCAGTACTTC. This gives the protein CASSQGVQETQYF.